This T cell receptor beta chain stems from a study of T-cell reconstitution after alpha-beta-depleted transplantation in children. The authors prepared the TCRbeta library with unique molecular identifiers. One entry per CDR3 protein results from TCRdb running MiXCR on the PCR reads. The repertoire holds roughly 500,000 distinct CDR3 sequences, with about 18% as singletons. The V and J ends lost 0 bases and 8 bases respectively, with 15 bases between them. Germline V gene lookup returns CDR1 LGHDT and CDR2 YNNKEL (reference sequence). CDR3 length: 15 amino acids. There are a few counts of this clonotype.

The TCR comes from a human donor who donated a stem cell graft to a child with acute lymphoblastic leukemia. The sample was PBMCs from the stem cell graft donor, taken from the stem cell graft. The V gene is TRBV3-1, the J gene TRBJ2-3; D is perhaps TRBD1 or TRBD2 (5 bases each). The CDR3 region is CASSQERLDGGTQYF. As DNA, the CDR3 is TGTGCCAGCAGCCAAGAACGCTTAGATGGGGGTACGCAGTATTTT.